Listed here are 29 T cell receptor beta chains from one sample, sequenced in a study of blood T cell repertoires in COVID-19. Clones were sequenced by immunoSEQ multiplex PCR, and TCRdb holds only the in-frame ones, with some missing. The sample includes about 420,000 clones, around 90% of them seen just once. The sequenced sample was peripheral blood. The receptors here all came from a man younger than 35 with COVID-19, enrolled during active disease.

The chain is built from TRBV10-2 and TRBJ2-2; 12 bases map to TRBD1. The V segment lost 8 bases and the J segment 7 bases; nucleotides outside the gene matches: 8. Germline CDR1 is WSHSY and CDR2 is SAAADI. The CDR3 runs 15 residues. The CDR3 region is CASLRDRGRSGELFF. CDR3 DNA: TGCGCCAGCCTCCGGGACAGGGGGCGCAGCGGGGAGCTGTTTTTT.

This chain links TRBV5-4 with TRBJ2-3; D is possibly TRBD1 (6 bases). With 8 bases removed from V and 3 bases from J, the gap between germline ends came to 16 bases. Germline-derived CDR1 and CDR2 are SGHNT and YYREEE (reference sequence). The CDR3 loop spans 14 amino acids. The CDR3: CASGEGRGTDTQYF. Written as DNA, the CDR3 is TGTGCCAGTGGCGAGGGCAGGGGAACAGATACGCAGTATTTT.

The rearrangement links TRBV30 to TRBJ1-5; a possible D gene is TRBD1 (6 bases). Germline CDR1 and CDR2: GTSNPN and SVGIG (reference sequence). V was trimmed by 0 bases and J by 1 base, leaving 10 bases between them. There are 15 residues in the CDR3. CDR3 coding DNA: TGTGCCTGGAGTGTACATAGGGGGAGCAATCAGCCCCAGCATTTT. This codes for CAWSVHRGSNQPQHF.

This clone was detected a few times. The chain has TRBV6-5 and TRBJ2-7; D is perhaps TRBD2 (6 bases). The CDR3 has 14 amino acids. Looked up from germline, CDR1 is MNHEY and CDR2 is SVGAGI. V gave up 5 bases and J gave up 3 bases, with 14 bases separating them. Here the CDR3 reads CASSTPGLLYEQYF. CDR3 sequence (DNA): TGTGCCAGCAGTACCCCGGGACTCCTCTACGAGCAGTACTTC.

This chain links TRBV18 with TRBJ1-1; D uncertain. CDR3 length: 13 residues. Per germline, CDR1 KGHSH and CDR2 LQKENI. Trimming removed 5 bases at V and 0 bases at J, with 7 bases between. The CDR3 region is CASSADMNTEAFF. The CDR3 coding sequence is TGTGCCAGCTCAGCAGATATGAACACTGAAGCTTTCTTT.

The chain employs TRBV29-1 and TRBJ1-2; 8 bases line up with TRBD1. Germline values: CDR1 SQVTM, CDR2 ANQGSEA. There are 16 residues in the CDR3. J lost 2 bases, V lost 7 bases, and 15 bases had no gene match. For the CDR3, the DNA is TGCAGCGCCTTCCGACAGGGGCTGACGGGGAACTATGGCTACACCTTC. It translates to CSAFRQGLTGNYGYTF. The whole variable domain, remainder taken from reference TRBV29-1 and TRBJ1-2, is SAVISQKPSRDICQRGTSLTIQCQVDSQVTMMFWYRQQPGQSLTLIATANQGSEATYESGFVIDKFPISRPNLTFSTLTVSNMSPEDSSIYLCSAFRQGLTGNYGYTFGSGTRLTVV.

The rearrangement links TRBV5-4 to TRBJ2-2; 7 bases align to TRBD2. The V segment lost 4 bases and the J segment 11 bases; nucleotides outside the gene matches: 5. The CDR3 loop spans 12 amino acids. Germline CDR1 SGHNT, CDR2 YYREEE (reference sequence). CDR3 bases: TGTGCCAGCAGCGCTAAAGCGGGAGAGCTGTTTTTT. Protein sequence: CASSAKAGELFF.

The chain has TRBV19 and TRBJ2-7, with D maybe TRBD2 (5 bases). With 4 bases removed from V and 4 bases from J, the gap between germline ends came to 20 bases. Looked up from germline, CDR1 is LNHDA and CDR2 is SQIVND (reference sequence). The CDR3 is 16 residues long. CDR3 residues: CASSRGLRGQRYEQYF. As DNA, the CDR3 is TGTGCCAGTAGTAGGGGTTTGAGAGGGCAAAGGTACGAGCAGTACTTC.

This chain uses TRBV5-8 with TRBJ2-3; no firm D call. Germline V gene data show CDR1 as SGHTS and CDR2 as YDEGEE. Trimming pared 6 bases from V and 4 bases from J, leaving 12 bases between. The CDR3 is made up of 13 amino acids. The CDR3 is CASTPRSPDTQYF. CDR3 coding DNA: TGTGCCAGCACCCCAAGGAGTCCAGATACGCAGTATTTT.

The chain couples TRBV2 to TRBJ1-5; the match to TRBD1 covers 8 bases. The germline V gene has CDR1 SNHLY and CDR2 FYNNEI. Trimming took 6 bases from V and 2 from J; bases not matched to a gene: 9. The CDR3 totals 16 residues. As DNA, the CDR3 is TGTGCCAGCAGATTGGGGACAGGCTCTCGCAATCAGCCCCAGCATTTT. Amino acid sequence: CASRLGTGSRNQPQHF.

This chain links TRBV3-1 (or the pseudogene TRBV3-2) with TRBJ2-7; 7 positions agree with TRBD2. There are 15 residues in the CDR3. The junction had 8 bases not matched to a gene; V was cut back by 1 base and J by 5 bases. Germline V gives CDR1 LGHDT, CDR2 YNNKEL (reference sequence). The chain's CDR3 is CASSQASSGVNEQYF. The DNA of the CDR3 is TGTGCCAGCAGCCAAGCTTCAAGCGGGGTAAACGAGCAGTACTTC.

The chain carries TRBV5-1 and TRBJ2-3; TRBD2 agrees at 7 bases. The CDR3 runs 15 residues. Per germline, CDR1 SGHRS and CDR2 YFSETQ. After removal of 0 bases from V and 6 bases from J, the junction contained 7 bases not matched to a gene. Here the CDR3 DNA reads TGCGCCAGCAGCTTGGAGGGGCCCGGGAGGGATACGCAGTATTTT. It is translated as CASSLEGPGRDTQYF.

In its sample, this clone was seen a few times. The V call is TRBV10-1, the J call TRBJ2-1; maybe TRBD2 (5 bases). Trimming stripped 8 bases from V and 8 bases from J, with 10 bases between. This CDR3 is 11 amino acids long. CDR1 and CDR2 from the germline V gene are WNHNN and SYGVQD (reference sequence). The CDR3 spells CASSRGHEQFF. CDR3 coding DNA: TGCGCCAGCTCAAGAGGGCATGAGCAGTTCTTC.

V usage is TRBV19 and J usage is TRBJ1-6; TRBD1 matches at 9 bases. Germline-derived CDR1 and CDR2 are LNHDA and SQIVND (reference sequence). J was trimmed by 6 bases and V by 6 bases; bases with no gene match: 6. This CDR3 spans 15 amino acids. This chain's CDR3 is CASRGQGNGNSPLHF. The CDR3 DNA reads as TGTGCCAGTAGGGGACAGGGTAACGGTAATTCACCCCTCCACTTT.

This clone was observed a single time. CDR3 protein: CASTNDRRGYGYTF. The CDR3 DNA reads TGTGCCAGCACTAACGACAGGAGAGGCTACGGCTACACCTTC. The gene calls are TRBV2 and TRBJ1-2; a weak D match, TRBD1 (6 bases). Between the trimmed V and J ends, which lost 7 bases and 8 bases, there was a span of 20 bases. This CDR3 has 14 residues. Germline CDR1 and CDR2: SNHLY and FYNNEI.

The chain couples TRBV5-1 to TRBJ2-5; D unclear. V was cut by 0 bases and J by 2 bases, with 8 bases left in between. Germline V lookup: CDR1 SGHRS, CDR2 YFSETQ. The CDR3 runs to 14 residues. CDR3 amino acids: CASSLVFEQETQYF. The CDR3 DNA reads TGCGCCAGCAGCTTGGTTTTTGAGCAAGAGACCCAGTACTTC.

The chain links TRBV4-2 to TRBJ1-2; 10 bases are a match to TRBD1. This CDR3 is built from 15 residues. Germline V gives CDR1 LGHNA, CDR2 YNFKEQ. V was clipped by 0 bases and J by 4 bases; unmatched bases: 2. The CDR3 sequence is CASSQDGQGGYGYTF. As DNA, the CDR3 is TGTGCCAGCAGCCAAGATGGACAGGGGGGCTATGGCTACACCTTC.

V and J are TRBV19 and TRBJ1-2, with 10 positions matching TRBD1. Germline V gene data show CDR1 as LNHDA and CDR2 as SQIVND (reference sequence). The CDR3 is 13 residues long. The trim removed 5 bases at V and 7 bases at J, leaving 4 bases unmatched. This chain's CDR3 is CASSLRTGGGYTF. For the CDR3, the DNA is TGTGCCAGTAGTCTAAGGACAGGGGGTGGCTACACCTTC.

This rearrangement joins TRBV28 to TRBJ2-7; the D gene is possibly TRBD2 (5 bases). Per germline, CDR1 MDHEN and CDR2 SYDVKM. Trimming took off 6 bases at V and 2 bases at J, with 17 bases between the two ends. This CDR3 contains 15 residues. The CDR3 region is CASSELVALPYEQYF. CDR3 nucleotides: TGTGCCAGCAGCGAGTTGGTAGCGTTACCCTACGAGCAGTACTTC.

The chain employs TRBV7-9 and TRBJ1-2; the match to TRBD1 covers 7 bases. The CDR3 covers 13 residues. Germline CDR1 and CDR2: SEHNR and FQNEAQ (reference sequence). Trimming removed 4 bases from V and 3 bases from J; junction bases left unmatched: 2. This CDR3 reads CASSSGTDYGYTF. CDR3 bases: TGTGCCAGCAGCTCCGGGACAGACTATGGCTACACCTTC. The whole variable domain, filled in from reference TRBV7-9 and TRBJ1-2, reads DTGVSQNPRHKITKRGQNVTFRCDPISEHNRLYWYRQTLGQGPEFLTYFQNEAQLEKSRLLSDRFSAERPKGSFSTLEIQRTEQGDSAMYLCASSSGTDYGYTFGSGTRLTVV.

The chain is built from TRBV11-2 and TRBJ2-2; the D is unclear. V was shortened by 6 bases and J by 0 bases, with 17 bases between the two germline ends. Germline values: CDR1 SGHAT, CDR2 FQNNGV. CDR3 size: 17 residues. Here the CDR3 DNA reads TGTGCCAGCAGGTTACCCTACGGCGGTACGAACACCGGGGAGCTGTTTTTT. It translates to CASRLPYGGTNTGELFF.

The rearrangement joins TRBV27 to TRBJ2-4; 14 bases align to TRBD2. V trimming: 6 bases; J trimming: 1 base; junction bases outside the gene matches: 8. Germline V CDR1 and CDR2: MNHEY, SMNVEV (reference sequence). The CDR3 contains 18 residues. The CDR3 reads CASSSGTSGRKAKNIQYF. The CDR3 DNA is TGTGCCAGCAGCTCCGGGACTAGCGGGAGAAAGGCCAAAAACATTCAGTACTTC.

This chain links TRBV3-1 (or the pseudogene TRBV3-2) with TRBJ2-5; TRBD2 matches at 11 bases. CDR3 length: 14 residues. The V segment lost 4 bases and the J segment 4 bases; nucleotides outside the gene matches: 2. Germline CDR1 reads LGHDT; CDR2 reads YNNKEL (reference sequence). CDR3 amino acids: CASSRGTSGETQYF. The CDR3 DNA follows: TGTGCCAGCAGCCGGGGGACTAGCGGAGAGACCCAGTACTTC.

This rearrangement joins TRBV28 to TRBJ1-1; D may be TRBD1 (5 bases). V shed 6 bases and J shed 4 bases, with 12 bases lying between them. The CDR3 is made up of 13 amino acids. The germline gives CDR1 MDHEN, CDR2 SYDVKM. CDR3 region: CASSFSQGTEAFF. The CDR3 DNA reads TGTGCCAGCAGCTTCTCCCAGGGCACTGAAGCTTTCTTT. The entire variable domain, with the rest obtained from reference TRBV28 and TRBJ1-1, is as follows: DVKVTQSSRYLVKRTGEKVFLECVQDMDHENMFWYRQDPGLGLRLIYFSYDVKMKEKGDIPEGYSVSREKKERFSLILESASTNQTSMYLCASSFSQGTEAFFGQGTRLTVV.

The chain carries TRBV24-1 and TRBJ1-2; perhaps TRBD1 as D (6 bases). The V gene's germline CDR1 is KGHDR and CDR2 SFDVKD. V shed 5 bases and J shed 2 bases, with 14 bases lying between them. The CDR3 is 15 amino acids. The DNA for the CDR3 is TGTGCCACCAGTGCAGGGGCCTCAAAAAACTATGGCTACACCTTC. Its translation is CATSAGASKNYGYTF.

This sequence joins TRBV14 and TRBJ2-3, with D possibly matching TRBD2 (6 bases). Germline CDR1 reads SGHDN; CDR2 reads FVKESK. The CDR3 spans 14 residues. V was trimmed by 5 bases and J by 7 bases, leaving 16 bases between them. The CDR3 DNA follows: TGTGCCAGCAGCTACGGGGGATCTATCAATACGCAGTATTTT. It yields the protein CASSYGGSINTQYF.

Here the CDR3 reads CASSLGRDGNTIYF. The CDR3 DNA follows: TGTGCCAGCAGCTTGGGCAGGGATGGAAACACCATATATTTT. The V and J genes are TRBV5-8 and TRBJ1-3, with TRBD1 as a possible D gene (5 bases). Germline CDR1 is SGHTS and CDR2 is YDEGEE. The CDR3 runs to 14 residues. Trimming pared 0 bases from V and 3 bases from J, leaving 7 bases between. The full variable domain, completed using reference TRBV5-8 and TRBJ1-3, is EAGVTQSPTHLIKTRGQQATLRCSPISGHTSVYWYQQALGLGLQFLLWYDEGEERNRGNFPPRFSGRQFPNYSSELNVNALELEDSALYLCASSLGRDGNTIYFGEGSWLTVV.

The chain couples TRBV11-2 to TRBJ2-2; TRBD1 matches at 9 bases. The CDR3 consists of 14 residues. The J segment lost 5 bases and the V segment lost 8 bases, leaving 6 bases of the junction unmatched. CDR1 is SGHAT and CDR2 is FQNNGV in the germline V gene. CDR3 DNA: TGTGCCAGCCGCCGGGACAGGGTGACCGGGGAGCTGTTTTTT. Amino acids: CASRRDRVTGELFF.

The chain joins TRBV29-1 to TRBJ2-7, with D maybe TRBD1 (6 bases). Germline V gene data show CDR1 as SQVTM and CDR2 as ANQGSEA. V shed 5 bases and J shed 1 base, with 12 bases lying between them. This CDR3 is 13 amino acids long. CDR3 sequence reads: CSVSGVVSYEQYF. Here the CDR3 DNA reads TGCAGCGTTTCAGGGGTGGTTTCCTACGAGCAGTACTTC.